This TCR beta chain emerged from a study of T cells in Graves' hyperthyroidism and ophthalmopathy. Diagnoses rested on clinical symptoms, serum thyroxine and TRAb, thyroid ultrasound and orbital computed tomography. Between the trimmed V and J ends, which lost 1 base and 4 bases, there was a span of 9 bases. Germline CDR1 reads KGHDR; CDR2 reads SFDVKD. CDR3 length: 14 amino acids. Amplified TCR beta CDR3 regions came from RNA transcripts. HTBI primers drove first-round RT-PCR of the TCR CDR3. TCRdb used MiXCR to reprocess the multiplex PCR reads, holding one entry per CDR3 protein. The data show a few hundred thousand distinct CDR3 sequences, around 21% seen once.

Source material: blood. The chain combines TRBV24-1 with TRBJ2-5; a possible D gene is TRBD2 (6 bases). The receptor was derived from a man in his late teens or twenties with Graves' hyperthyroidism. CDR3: CATSDFEGGETQYF. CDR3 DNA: TGTGCCACCAGTGATTTTGAGGGAGGAGAGACCCAGTACTTC.